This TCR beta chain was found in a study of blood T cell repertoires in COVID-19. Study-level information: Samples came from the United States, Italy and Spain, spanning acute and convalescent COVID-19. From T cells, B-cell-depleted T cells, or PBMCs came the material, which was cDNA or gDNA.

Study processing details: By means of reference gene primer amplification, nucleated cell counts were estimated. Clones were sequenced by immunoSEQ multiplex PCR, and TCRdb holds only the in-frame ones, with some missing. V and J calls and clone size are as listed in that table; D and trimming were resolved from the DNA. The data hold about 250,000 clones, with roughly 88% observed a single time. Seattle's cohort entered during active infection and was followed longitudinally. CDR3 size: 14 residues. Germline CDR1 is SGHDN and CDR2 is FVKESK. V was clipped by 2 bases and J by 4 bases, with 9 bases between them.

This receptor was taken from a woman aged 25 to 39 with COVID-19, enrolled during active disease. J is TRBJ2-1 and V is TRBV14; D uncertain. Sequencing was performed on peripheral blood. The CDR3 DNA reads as TGTGCCAGCAGCCAACCTAGTCCTTACAATGAGCAGTTCTTC. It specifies CASSQPSPYNEQFF.